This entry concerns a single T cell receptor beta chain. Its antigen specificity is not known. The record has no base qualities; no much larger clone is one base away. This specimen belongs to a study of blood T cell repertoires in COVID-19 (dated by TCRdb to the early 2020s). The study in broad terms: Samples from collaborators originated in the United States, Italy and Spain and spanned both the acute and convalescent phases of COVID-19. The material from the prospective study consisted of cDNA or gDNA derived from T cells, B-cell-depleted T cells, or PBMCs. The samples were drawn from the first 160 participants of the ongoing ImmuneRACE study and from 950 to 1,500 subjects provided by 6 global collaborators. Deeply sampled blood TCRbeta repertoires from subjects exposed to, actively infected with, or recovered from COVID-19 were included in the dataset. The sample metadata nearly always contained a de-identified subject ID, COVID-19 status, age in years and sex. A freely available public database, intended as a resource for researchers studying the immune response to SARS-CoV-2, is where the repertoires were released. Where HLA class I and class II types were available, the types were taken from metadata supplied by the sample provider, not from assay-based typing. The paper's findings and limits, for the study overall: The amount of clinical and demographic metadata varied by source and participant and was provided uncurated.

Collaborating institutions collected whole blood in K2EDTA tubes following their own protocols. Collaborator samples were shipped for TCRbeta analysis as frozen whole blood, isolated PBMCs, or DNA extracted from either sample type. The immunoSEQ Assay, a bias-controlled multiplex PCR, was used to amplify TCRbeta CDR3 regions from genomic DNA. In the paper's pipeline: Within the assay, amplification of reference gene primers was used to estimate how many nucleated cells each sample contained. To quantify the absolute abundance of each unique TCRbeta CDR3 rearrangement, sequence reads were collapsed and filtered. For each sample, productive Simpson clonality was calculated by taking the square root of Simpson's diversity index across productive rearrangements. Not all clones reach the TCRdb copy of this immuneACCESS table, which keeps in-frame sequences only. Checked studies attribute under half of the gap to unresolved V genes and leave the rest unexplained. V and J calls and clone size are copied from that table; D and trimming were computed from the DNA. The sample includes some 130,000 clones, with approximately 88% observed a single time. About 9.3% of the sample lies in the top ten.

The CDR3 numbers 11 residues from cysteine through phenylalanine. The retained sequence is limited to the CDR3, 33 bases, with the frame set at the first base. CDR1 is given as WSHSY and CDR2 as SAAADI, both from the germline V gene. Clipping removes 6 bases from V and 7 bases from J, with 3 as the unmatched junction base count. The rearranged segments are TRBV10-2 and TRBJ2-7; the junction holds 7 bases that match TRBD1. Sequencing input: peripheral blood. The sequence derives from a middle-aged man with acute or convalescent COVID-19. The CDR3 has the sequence CASRTGSEQYF. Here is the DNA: TGCGCCAGCAGGACAGGGTCGGAGCAGTACTTC.